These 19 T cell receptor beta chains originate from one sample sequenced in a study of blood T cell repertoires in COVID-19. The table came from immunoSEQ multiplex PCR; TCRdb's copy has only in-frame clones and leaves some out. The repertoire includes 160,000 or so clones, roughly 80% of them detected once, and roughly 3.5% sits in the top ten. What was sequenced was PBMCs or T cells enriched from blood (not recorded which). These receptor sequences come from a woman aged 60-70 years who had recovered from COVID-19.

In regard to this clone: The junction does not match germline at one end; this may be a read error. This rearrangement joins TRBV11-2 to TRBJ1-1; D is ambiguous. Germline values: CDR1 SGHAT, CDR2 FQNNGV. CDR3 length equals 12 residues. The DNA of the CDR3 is TGTGCCAGCAGCTTAGAGTGGGCGCCGGTGCTCTTT. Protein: CASSLEWAPVLF.

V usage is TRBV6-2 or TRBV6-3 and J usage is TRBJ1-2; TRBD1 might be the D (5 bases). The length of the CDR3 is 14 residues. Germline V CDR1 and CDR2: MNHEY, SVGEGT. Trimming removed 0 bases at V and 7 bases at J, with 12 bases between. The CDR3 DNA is TGTGCCAGCAGTTACTCCGGGGGAGTAACTGGCTACACCTTC. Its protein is CASSYSGGVTGYTF.

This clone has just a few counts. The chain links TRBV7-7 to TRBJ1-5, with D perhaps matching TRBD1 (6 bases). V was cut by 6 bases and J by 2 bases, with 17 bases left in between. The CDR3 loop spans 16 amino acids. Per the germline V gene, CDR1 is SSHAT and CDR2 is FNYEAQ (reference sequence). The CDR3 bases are TGTGCCAGCAGGTGGGCAGGGGAGGGTGGCAATCAGCCCCAGCATTTT. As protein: CASRWAGEGGNQPQHF.

CDR3 sequence reads: CASSWSGEKLFF. The CDR3, as DNA: TGCGCCAGCAGCTGGTCCGGTGAAAAACTGTTTTTT. V usage is TRBV5-1 and J usage is TRBJ1-4; the D is unclear. Trimming took 3 bases from V and 7 from J, leaving 7 bases between them. Germline CDR1 SGHRS, CDR2 YFSETQ. This CDR3 has 12 residues.

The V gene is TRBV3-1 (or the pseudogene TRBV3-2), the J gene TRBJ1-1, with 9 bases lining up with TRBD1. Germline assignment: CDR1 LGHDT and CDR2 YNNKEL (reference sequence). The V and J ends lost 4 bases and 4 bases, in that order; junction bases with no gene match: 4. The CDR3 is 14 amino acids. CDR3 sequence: CASSLRQGVTEAFF. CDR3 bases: TGTGCCAGCAGCCTGCGACAGGGGGTCACTGAAGCTTTCTTT.

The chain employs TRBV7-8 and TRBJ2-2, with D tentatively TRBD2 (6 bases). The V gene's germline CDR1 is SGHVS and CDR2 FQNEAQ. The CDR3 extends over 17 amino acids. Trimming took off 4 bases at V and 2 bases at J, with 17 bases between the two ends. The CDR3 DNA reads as TGTGCCAGCAGCTACCCTCCCGGGACTCTTAACACCGGGGAGCTGTTTTTT. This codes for CASSYPPGTLNTGELFF.

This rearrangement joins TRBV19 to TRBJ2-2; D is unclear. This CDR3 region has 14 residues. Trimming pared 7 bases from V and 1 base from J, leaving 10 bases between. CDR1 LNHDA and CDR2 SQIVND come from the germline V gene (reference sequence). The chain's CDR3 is CASKVSGNTGELFF. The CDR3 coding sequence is TGTGCCAGTAAGGTGTCAGGGAACACCGGGGAGCTGTTTTTT. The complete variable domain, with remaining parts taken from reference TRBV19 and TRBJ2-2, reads DGGITQSPKYLFRKEGQNVTLSCEQNLNHDAMYWYRQDPGQGLRLIYYSQIVNDFQKGDIAEGYSVSREKKESFPLTVTSAQKNPTAFYLCASKVSGNTGELFFGEGSRLTVL.

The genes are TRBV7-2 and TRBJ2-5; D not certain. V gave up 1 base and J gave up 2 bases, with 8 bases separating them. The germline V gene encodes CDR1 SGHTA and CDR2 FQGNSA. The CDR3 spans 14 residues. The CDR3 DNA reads TGTGCCAGCAGCTTAGACCACTATCAAGAGACCCAGTACTTC. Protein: CASSLDHYQETQYF.

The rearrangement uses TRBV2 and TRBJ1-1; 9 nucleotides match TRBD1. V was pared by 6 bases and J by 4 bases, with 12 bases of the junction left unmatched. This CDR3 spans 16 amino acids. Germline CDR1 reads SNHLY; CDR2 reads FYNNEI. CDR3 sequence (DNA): TGTGCCAGCAGCTTACAGGGGGCGCTTTCGGGCACTGAAGCTTTCTTT. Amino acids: CASSLQGALSGTEAFF.

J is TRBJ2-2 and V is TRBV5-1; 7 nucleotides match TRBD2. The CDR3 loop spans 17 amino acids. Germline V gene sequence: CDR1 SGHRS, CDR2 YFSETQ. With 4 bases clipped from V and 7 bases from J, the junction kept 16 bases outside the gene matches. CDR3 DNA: TGCGCCAGCAGCCCCAGGACTAGTCTGACCCGGGACGGGGAGCTGTTTTTT. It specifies CASSPRTSLTRDGELFF.

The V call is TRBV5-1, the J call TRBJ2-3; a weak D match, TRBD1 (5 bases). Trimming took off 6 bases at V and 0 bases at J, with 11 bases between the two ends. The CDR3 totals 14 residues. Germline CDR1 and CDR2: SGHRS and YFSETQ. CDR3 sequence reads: CASMTVSSTDTQYF. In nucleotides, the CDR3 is TGCGCCAGCATGACAGTCTCTAGCACAGATACGCAGTATTTT.

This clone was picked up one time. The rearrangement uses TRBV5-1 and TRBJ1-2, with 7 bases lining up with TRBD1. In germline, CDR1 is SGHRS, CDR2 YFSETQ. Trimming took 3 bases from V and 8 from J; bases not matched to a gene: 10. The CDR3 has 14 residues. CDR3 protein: CASSWDSPKEGYTF. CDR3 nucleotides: TGCGCCAGCAGCTGGGACAGCCCCAAGGAGGGCTACACCTTC.

Here the CDR3 DNA reads TGTGCCAGCAGTCCAACTAGCGGGGGGCTCGATACGCAGTATTTT. Amino acid sequence: CASSPTSGGLDTQYF. The chain uses TRBV27 and TRBJ2-3; 12 nucleotides agree with TRBD2. The CDR3 length is 15 residues. Trimming cost V 5 bases and J 6 bases; bases outside gene matches: 6. CDR1 and CDR2 (germline): MNHEY, SMNVEV (reference sequence).

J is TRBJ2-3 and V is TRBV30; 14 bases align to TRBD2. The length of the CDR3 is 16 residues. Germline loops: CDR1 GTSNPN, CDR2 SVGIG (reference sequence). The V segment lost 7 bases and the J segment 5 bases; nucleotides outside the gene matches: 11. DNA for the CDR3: TGTGCCTTCATCAAGACTAGCGGGGGGGCCCTAGATACGCAGTATTTT. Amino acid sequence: CAFIKTSGGALDTQYF.

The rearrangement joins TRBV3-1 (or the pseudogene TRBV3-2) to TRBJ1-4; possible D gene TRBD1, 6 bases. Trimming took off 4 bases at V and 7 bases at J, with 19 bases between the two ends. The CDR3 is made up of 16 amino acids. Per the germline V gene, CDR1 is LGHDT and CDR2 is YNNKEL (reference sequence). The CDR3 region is CASSPTGMELVEKLFF. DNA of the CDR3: TGTGCCAGCAGCCCAACAGGGATGGAACTCGTTGAAAAACTGTTTTTT.

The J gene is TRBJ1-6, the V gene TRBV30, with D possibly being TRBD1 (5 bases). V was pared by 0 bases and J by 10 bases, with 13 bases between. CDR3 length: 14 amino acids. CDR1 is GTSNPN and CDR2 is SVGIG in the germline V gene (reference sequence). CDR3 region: CAWSVAGFSSPLHF. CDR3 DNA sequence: TGTGCCTGGAGTGTAGCAGGGTTCAGCTCACCCCTCCACTTT.

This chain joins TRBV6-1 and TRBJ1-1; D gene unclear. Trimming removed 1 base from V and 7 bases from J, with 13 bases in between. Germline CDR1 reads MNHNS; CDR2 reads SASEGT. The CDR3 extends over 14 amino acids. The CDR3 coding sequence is TGTGCCAGCAGTGAAGGTGGGCCTGGCAGTGAAGCTTTCTTT. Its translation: CASSEGGPGSEAFF.

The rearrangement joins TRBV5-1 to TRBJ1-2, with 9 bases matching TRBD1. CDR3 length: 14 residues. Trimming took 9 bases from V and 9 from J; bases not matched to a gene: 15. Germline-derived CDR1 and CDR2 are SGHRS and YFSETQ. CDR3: CATYSGTGGVSYTF. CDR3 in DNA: TGCGCCACCTACAGTGGTACAGGGGGCGTGAGCTACACCTTC.

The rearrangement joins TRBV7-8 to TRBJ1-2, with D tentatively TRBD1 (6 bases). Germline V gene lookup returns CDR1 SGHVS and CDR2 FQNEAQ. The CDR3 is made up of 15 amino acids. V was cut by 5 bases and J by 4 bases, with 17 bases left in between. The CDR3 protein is CASSHYRDNLYGYTF. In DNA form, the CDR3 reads TGTGCCAGCAGCCATTATAGGGACAACCTCTATGGCTACACCTTC.